This entry concerns a single TCR beta chain. TCR beta sequences were obtained from blood CD8+ and CD4+ T cells. The authors negatively isolated CD8+ and CD4+ T cells and FACS-enriched TEMRA cells. The data derive from a study of CD8 T cells in Susac syndrome. Random hexamers were used to reverse transcribe about 0.5 to 1 ug of RNA. Multiplex immunoSEQ PCR targeted 54 Vbeta and 13 Jbeta TCR beta segments. TCRdb reanalysed the immunoSEQ multiplex PCR reads using MiXCR and keeps one entry per CDR3 protein. The sample lists about 150,000 distinct CDR3 sequences, around 95% occurring once. The V and J ends lost 3 bases and 10 bases respectively, with 10 bases between them. From germline, CDR1 is MGHRA and CDR2 YSYEKL. The length of the CDR3 is 12 residues.

This receptor was obtained from a human donor with multiple sclerosis. The sample was CD4+ T cells from PBMCs. The V and J genes are TRBV4-1 and TRBJ2-1; D is ambiguous. CDR3 sequence reads: CASSHIYGEQFF. The CDR3 coding sequence is TGCGCCAGCAGCCATATATACGGGGAGCAGTTCTTC.